Below, one TCR beta chain is given with its context. TCRdb recomputed calls from the 5' RACE reads with MiXCR, one row per CDR3 protein. This sample has tens of thousands of distinct CDR3 sequences; almost 8% occur once, and the top ten carry less than 50%. This sample was included in a study of T cells after yellow fever vaccination. J lost 10 bases, V lost 5 bases, and 12 bases had no gene match. This CDR3 region has 14 residues. The germline V gene has CDR1 SGHTA and CDR2 FQGTGA. The receptor comes from a man between 25 and 39 years old who received the YFV17D yellow fever vaccine. The V call is TRBV7-3, the J call TRBJ1-1; 8 bases agree with TRBD1. The sequencing here drew on CD8+ T cells sorted from PBMCs, taken on the day of the yellow fever booster vaccination. CDR3 bases: TGTGCCAGCAGCCTGGCTACAGGGGGAGGTGGAGCTTTCTTT. It encodes CASSLATGGGGAFF.